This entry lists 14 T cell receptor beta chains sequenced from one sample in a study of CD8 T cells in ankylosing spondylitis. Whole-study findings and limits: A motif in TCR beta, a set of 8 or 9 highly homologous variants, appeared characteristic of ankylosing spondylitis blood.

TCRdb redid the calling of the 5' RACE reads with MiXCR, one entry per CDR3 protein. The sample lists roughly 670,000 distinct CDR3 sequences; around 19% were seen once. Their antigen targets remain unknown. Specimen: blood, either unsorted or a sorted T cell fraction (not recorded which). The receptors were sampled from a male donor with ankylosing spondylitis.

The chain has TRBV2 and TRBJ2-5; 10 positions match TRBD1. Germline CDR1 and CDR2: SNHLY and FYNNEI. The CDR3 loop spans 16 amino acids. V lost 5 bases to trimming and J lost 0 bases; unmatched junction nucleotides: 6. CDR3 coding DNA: TGTGCCAGCAGTTCCGGACAGGGGGGAAACCAAGAGACCCAGTACTTC. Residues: CASSSGQGGNQETQYF. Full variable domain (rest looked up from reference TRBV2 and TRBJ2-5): EPEVTQTPSHQVTQMGQEVILRCVPISNHLYFYWYRQILGQKVEFLVSFYNNEISEKSEIFDDQFSVERPDGSNFTLKIRSTKLEDSAMYFCASSSGQGGNQETQYFGPGTRLLVL.

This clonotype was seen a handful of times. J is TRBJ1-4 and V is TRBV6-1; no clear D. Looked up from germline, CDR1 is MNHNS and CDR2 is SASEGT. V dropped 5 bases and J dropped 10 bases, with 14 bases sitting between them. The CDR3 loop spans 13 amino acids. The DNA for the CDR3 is TGTGCCAGCAGTCGAGACAAAGGCGGAAAACTGTTTTTT. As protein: CASSRDKGGKLFF.

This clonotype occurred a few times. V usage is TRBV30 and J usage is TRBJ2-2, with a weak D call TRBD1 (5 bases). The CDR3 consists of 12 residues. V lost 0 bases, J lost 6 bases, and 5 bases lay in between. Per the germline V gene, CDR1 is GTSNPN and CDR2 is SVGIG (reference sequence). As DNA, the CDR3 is TGTGCCTGGAGTGTAGGGGCCGGGGAGCTGTTTTTT. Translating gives CAWSVGAGELFF.

CDR3 sequence reads: CASSRGTKANYGYTF. As DNA, the CDR3 is TGTGCCAGCAGTCGTGGGACAAAGGCTAACTATGGCTACACCTTC. The chain carries TRBV6-1 and TRBJ1-2; D might be TRBD1 (6 bases). This CDR3 region has 15 residues. The germline gives CDR1 MNHNS, CDR2 SASEGT. The V gene lost 5 bases and the J gene lost 0 bases, with 13 bases spanning the gap.

CDR3 in amino acids: CASSELGGPQETQYF. CDR3 sequence (DNA): TGTGCCAGCAGTGAATTGGGGGGACCTCAGGAGACCCAGTACTTC. V and J are TRBV25-1 and TRBJ2-5, with D possibly matching TRBD2 (6 bases). Germline-derived CDR1 and CDR2 are MGHDK and SYGVNS. The CDR3 length is 15 residues. V gave up 1 base and J gave up 5 bases, with 14 bases separating them.

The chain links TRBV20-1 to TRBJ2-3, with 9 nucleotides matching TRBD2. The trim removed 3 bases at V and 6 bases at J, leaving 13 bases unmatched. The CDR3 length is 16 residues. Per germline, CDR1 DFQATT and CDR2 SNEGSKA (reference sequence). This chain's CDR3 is CSARVPTSGGADTQYF. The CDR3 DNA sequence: TGCAGTGCTAGGGTACCGACTAGCGGTGGGGCGGATACGCAGTATTTT.

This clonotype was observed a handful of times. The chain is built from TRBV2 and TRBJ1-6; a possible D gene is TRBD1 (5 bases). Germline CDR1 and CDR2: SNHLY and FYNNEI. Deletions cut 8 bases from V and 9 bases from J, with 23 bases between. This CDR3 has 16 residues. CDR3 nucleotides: TGTGCCAGCGTCGCCCTAGCCGGGACCAAGGGTTCACCCCTCCACTTT. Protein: CASVALAGTKGSPLHF. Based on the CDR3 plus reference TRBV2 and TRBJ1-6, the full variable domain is EPEVTQTPSHQVTQMGQEVILRCVPISNHLYFYWYRQILGQKVEFLVSFYNNEISEKSEIFDDQFSVERPDGSNFTLKIRSTKLEDSAMYFCASVALAGTKGSPLHFGNGTRLTVT.

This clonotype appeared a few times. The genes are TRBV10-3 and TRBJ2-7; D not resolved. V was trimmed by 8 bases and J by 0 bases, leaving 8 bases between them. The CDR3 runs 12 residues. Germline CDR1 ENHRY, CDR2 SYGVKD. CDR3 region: CAIGQTSYEQYF. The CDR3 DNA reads TGTGCCATCGGCCAGACCTCCTACGAGCAGTACTTC.

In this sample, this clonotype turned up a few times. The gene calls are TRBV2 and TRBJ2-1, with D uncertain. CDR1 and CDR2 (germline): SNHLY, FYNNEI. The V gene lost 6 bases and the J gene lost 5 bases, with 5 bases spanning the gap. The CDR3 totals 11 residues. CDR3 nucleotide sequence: TGTGCCAGCAGGCGGCACAATGAGCAGTTCTTC. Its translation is CASRRHNEQFF.

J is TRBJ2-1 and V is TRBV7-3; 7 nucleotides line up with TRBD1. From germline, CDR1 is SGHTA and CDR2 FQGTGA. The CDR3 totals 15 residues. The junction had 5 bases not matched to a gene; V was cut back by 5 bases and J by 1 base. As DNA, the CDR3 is TGTGCCAGCAGCGCTCACAGGGGTTCCTACAATGAGCAGTTCTTC. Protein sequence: CASSAHRGSYNEQFF. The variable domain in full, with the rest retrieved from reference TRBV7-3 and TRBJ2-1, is GAGVSQTPSNKVTEKGKYVELRCDPISGHTALYWYRQSLGQGPEFLIYFQGTGAADDSGLPNDRFFAVRPEGSVSTLKIQRTERGDSAVYLCASSAHRGSYNEQFFGPGTRLTVL.

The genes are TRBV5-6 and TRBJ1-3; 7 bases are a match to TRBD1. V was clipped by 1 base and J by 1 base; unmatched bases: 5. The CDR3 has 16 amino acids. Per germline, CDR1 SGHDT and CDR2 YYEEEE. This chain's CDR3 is CASSLLGGTSGNTIYF. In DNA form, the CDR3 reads TGTGCCAGCAGCTTGCTAGGGGGCACGTCTGGAAACACCATATATTTT.

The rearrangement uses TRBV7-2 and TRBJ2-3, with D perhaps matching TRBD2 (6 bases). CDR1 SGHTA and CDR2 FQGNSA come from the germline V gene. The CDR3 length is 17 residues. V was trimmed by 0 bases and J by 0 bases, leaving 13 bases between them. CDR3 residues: CASSLAGGSPSTDTQYF. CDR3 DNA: TGTGCCAGCAGCTTAGCGGGGGGATCGCCTAGCACAGATACGCAGTATTTT.

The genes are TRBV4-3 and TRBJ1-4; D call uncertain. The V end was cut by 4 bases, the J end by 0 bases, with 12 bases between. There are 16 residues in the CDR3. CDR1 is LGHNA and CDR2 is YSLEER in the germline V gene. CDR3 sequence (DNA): TGCGCCAGCAGCCCCACAGCCCCCGCAACTAATGAAAAACTGTTTTTT. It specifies CASSPTAPATNEKLFF.

The CDR3 nucleotides are TGTGCCAGCAGCCAACAGGGGGCTAGCACAGATACGCAGTATTTT. Translated, it gives CASSQQGASTDTQYF. The chain uses TRBV7-9 and TRBJ2-3; TRBD1 matches 9 bases. Germline trimming cut 5 bases from V and 0 bases from J; bases unmatched to any gene: 3. The CDR3 extends over 15 amino acids. Germline V lookup: CDR1 SEHNR, CDR2 FQNEAQ (reference sequence).